This record looks at one T cell receptor beta chain sequence and its context. Antigen specificity is unknown. This sample is part of a study of blood T cells in healthy people across ages. Points from the study as a whole: Age advanced and TCR beta diversity per million T cells fell, roughly linearly.

Then a second PCR, running about 6 to 11 cycles, was carried out with a sample-barcoded 5' primer and a J-beta primer mix. All cDNA molecules were each tagged by a template-switch adaptor with 12 random nucleotides. TCRdb redid the calling of the 5' RACE reads with MiXCR, one entry per CDR3 protein. The table lists some 1 million distinct CDR3 sequences, 35% to 50% of them singletons. Each donor supplied 7.5 to 10 milliliters of peripheral blood. In each sample, at least 7 million PBMCs were isolated. Sequencing used blood. The TCR originated in a woman aged 55-69 years in good health.

CDR3 in DNA: TGTGCCAGCAGTTTTCAGGGGATGGCTGAAAAACTGTTTTTT. It codes for CASSFQGMAEKLFF. The rearrangement links TRBV27 to TRBJ1-4; tentatively, D is TRBD1 (6 bases). This CDR3 region has 14 residues. Germline loops: CDR1 MNHEY, CDR2 SMNVEV (reference sequence). V lost 3 bases and J lost 7, with 12 bases in between. The variable domain in full, completed from reference TRBV27 and TRBJ1-4, reads EAQVTQNPRYLITVTGKKLTVTCSQNMNHEYMSWYRQDPGLGLRQIYYSMNVEVTDKGDVPEGYKVSRKEKRNFPLILESPSPNQTSLYFCASSFQGMAEKLFFGSGTQLSVL.